This TCR beta chain emerged from a study of blood T cell repertoires in COVID-19. The wider study: Sources were T cells, B-cell-depleted T cells, or PBMCs; the material itself was cDNA or gDNA.

The data were produced by immunoSEQ multiplex PCR, yet TCRdb's version contains in-frame clones alone and is incomplete. This sample has about 490,000 clones; approximately 83% occur once, and the top ten carry about 3.2%. Trimming took 3 bases from V and 7 from J; bases not matched to a gene: 6. The CDR3 has 14 residues. The germline gives CDR1 SQVTM, CDR2 ANQGSEA. The chain has TRBV29-1 and TRBJ2-5; 12 bases match TRBD1. The origin of this receptor is a human donor in a cohort sampled during active COVID-19. Sequencing input: peripheral blood. The CDR3 loop reads CSVDWGQGAATQYF. CDR3 nucleotide sequence: TGCAGCGTTGACTGGGGACAGGGGGCCGCGACCCAGTACTTC.